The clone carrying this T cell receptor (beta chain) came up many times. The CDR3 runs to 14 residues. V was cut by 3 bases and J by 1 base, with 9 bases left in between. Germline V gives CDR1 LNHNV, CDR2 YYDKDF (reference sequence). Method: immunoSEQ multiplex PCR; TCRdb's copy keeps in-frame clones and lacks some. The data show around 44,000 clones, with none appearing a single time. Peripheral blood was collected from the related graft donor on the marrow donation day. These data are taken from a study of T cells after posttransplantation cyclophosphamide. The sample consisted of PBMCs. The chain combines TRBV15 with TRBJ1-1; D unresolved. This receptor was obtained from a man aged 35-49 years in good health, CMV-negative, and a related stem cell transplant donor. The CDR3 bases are TGTGCCACCAGCAGGGGCAGGCAGAACACTGAAGCTTTCTTT. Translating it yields CATSRGRQNTEAFF.